This T cell receptor beta chain came from a study of T cell responses to AZD1222 COVID-19 vaccine. Findings and caveats of the study: It was only six AZD1222 recipients who were seropositive at baseline.

With regard to this clone: Its target is unknown.

Libraries were prepared by immunoSEQ multiplex PCR; TCRdb keeps only in-frame clonotypes and omits some of them. The sample includes about 100,000 clones, around nine tenths of them seen just once. Sequenced here: peripheral blood, sampled on day 0 of AZD1222 vaccination. The sequence came from an adult in good health.

This CDR3 is CASSHRDSGNTIYF. As DNA, the CDR3 is TGTGCCAGCAGCCACAGGGATTCTGGAAACACCATATATTTT. This sequence joins TRBV3-1 (or the pseudogene TRBV3-2) and TRBJ1-3; D may be TRBD1 (5 bases). The V gene lost 3 bases and the J gene lost 1 base, with 7 bases spanning the gap. CDR1 LGHDT and CDR2 YNNKEL come from the germline V gene (reference sequence). This CDR3 is 14 amino acids long.